Listed here are 7 T cell receptor beta chains from one sample, sequenced in a study of a mutant IDH1 vaccine in newly diagnosed glioma. Assay used: immunoSEQ multiplex PCR; TCRdb lists only in-frame clones, some missing. Of over 35,000 clones listed, 83% are singletons. Time point denoted: week 35, safety follow-up. All doses held 300 ug of mutant IDH1 20-mer peptide, with topical imiquimod. Their target antigens are unknown. Sequencing used PBMCs, obtained from a glioma patient whose treatment included an IDH1 peptide vaccine. The source is a woman aged 50 to 65 with glioma.

The rearrangement joins TRBV5-4 to TRBJ2-7; TRBD2 agrees at 9 bases. V dropped 2 bases and J dropped 0; count of bases not matched to a gene: 6. CDR3 length equals 16 residues. Germline CDR1 SGHNT, CDR2 YYREEE (reference sequence). This CDR3 is CASSFSGGDPSYEQYF. CDR3 sequence (DNA): TGTGCCAGCAGCTTTAGCGGGGGTGATCCCTCCTACGAGCAGTACTTC.

The chain carries TRBV12-5 and TRBJ1-1; D gene uncertain. CDR3 length: 14 amino acids. The germline gives CDR1 LGHNT, CDR2 FRNRAP. The germline V and J ends were trimmed by 6 bases and 4 bases, with 15 bases remaining between them. The CDR3: CASGLELGTTEAFF. The CDR3 region has the DNA TGTGCTAGTGGCCTCGAGTTGGGAACCACTGAAGCTTTCTTT.

This clone occurred once. The genes are TRBV6-6 and TRBJ1-5, with D perhaps matching TRBD1 (5 bases). The germline V and J ends were trimmed by 7 bases and 0 bases, with 10 bases remaining between them. Germline CDR1 is MNHNY and CDR2 is SVGAGI (reference sequence). The CDR3 sequence is 14 residues long. CDR3 loop: CASTRENSNQPQHF. The DNA for the CDR3 is TGTGCCAGCACCAGGGAAAATAGCAATCAGCCCCAGCATTTT.

The chain has TRBV7-9 and TRBJ2-3; possibly TRBD1 for D (6 bases). The CDR3 has 14 residues. The V end lost 2 bases, the J end lost 2 bases, and 8 bases lay between the germline ends. The V gene's germline CDR1 is SEHNR and CDR2 FQNEAQ (reference sequence). The chain's CDR3 is CASSLQGSTDTQYF. The CDR3 DNA reads as TGTGCCAGCAGCTTACAGGGGTCCACAGATACGCAGTATTTT.

V gene TRBV7-3 combines with J gene TRBJ2-1; 7 positions agree with TRBD2. V gave up 1 base and J gave up 11 bases; unmatched junction bases: 2. Germline V gives CDR1 SGHTA, CDR2 FQGTGA. The CDR3 contains 12 residues. Written as DNA, the CDR3 is TGTGCCAGCAGCTTAAGCGGGGGACAGCAGTTCTTC. This sequence encodes CASSLSGGQQFF.

The chain joins TRBV7-9 to TRBJ1-4, with D possibly matching TRBD1 (6 bases). Deletions cut 6 bases from V and 10 bases from J, with 27 bases between. The CDR3 loop spans 17 amino acids. Germline values: CDR1 SEHNR, CDR2 FQNEAQ (reference sequence). The CDR3 protein is CASSFAHNLQGRPKLFF. The CDR3 nucleotides read TGTGCCAGCAGTTTCGCCCATAACTTACAGGGTCGTCCAAAACTGTTTTTT. The full variable domain, in which reference TRBV7-9 and TRBJ1-4 provide the parts outside the CDR3, is DTGVSQNPRHKITKRGQNVTFRCDPISEHNRLYWYRQTLGQGPEFLTYFQNEAQLEKSRLLSDRFSAERPKGSFSTLEIQRTEQGDSAMYLCASSFAHNLQGRPKLFFGSGTQLSVL.

The V gene is TRBV9, the J gene TRBJ2-1, with D perhaps matching TRBD1 or TRBD2 (5 bases each). The germline gives CDR1 SGDLS, CDR2 YYNGEE. The germline V and J ends were trimmed by 2 bases and 0 bases, with 18 bases remaining between them. This CDR3 region has 18 residues. CDR3 nucleotide sequence: TGTGCCAGCAGCGTCCCCAGGGAAGCGGAAAGCTCCTACAATGAGCAGTTCTTC. Translating it yields CASSVPREAESSYNEQFF.